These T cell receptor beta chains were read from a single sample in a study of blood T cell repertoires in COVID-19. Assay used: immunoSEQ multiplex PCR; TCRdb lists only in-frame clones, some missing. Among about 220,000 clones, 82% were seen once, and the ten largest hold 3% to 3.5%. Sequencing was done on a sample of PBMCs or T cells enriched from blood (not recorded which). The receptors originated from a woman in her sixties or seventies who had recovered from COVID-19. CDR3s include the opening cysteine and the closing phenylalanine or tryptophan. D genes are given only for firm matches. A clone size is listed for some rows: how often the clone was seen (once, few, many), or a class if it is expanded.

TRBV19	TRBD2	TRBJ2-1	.	CASSIEKLAGFNEQFF	TGTGCCAGTAGTATAGAAAAACTAGCGGGGTTCAATGAGCAGTTCTTC
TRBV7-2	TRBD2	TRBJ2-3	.	CASSFTSGASTDTQYF	TGTGCCAGCAGCTTCACAAGCGGGGCTAGCACAGATACGCAGTATTTT
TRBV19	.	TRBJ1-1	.	CASSMRRRGSGTEAFF	TGTGCCAGTAGTATGAGGAGGCGGGGATCGGGCACTGAAGCTTTCTTT
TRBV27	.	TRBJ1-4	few	CASSFMTNEKLFF	TGTGCCAGCAGTTTTATGACTAATGAAAAACTGTTTTTT
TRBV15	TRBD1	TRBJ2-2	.	CATSQGASTGELFF	TGTGCCACCAGTCAGGGGGCGAGCACCGGGGAGCTGTTTTTT
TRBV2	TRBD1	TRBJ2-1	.	CASSSDRGRENEQFF	TGTGCCAGCAGTTCGGACAGGGGGCGGGAGAATGAGCAGTTCTTC
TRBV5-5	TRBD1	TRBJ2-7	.	CASSLGQGISVYEQYF	TGTGCCAGCAGCCTGGGACAGGGGATTAGCGTCTACGAGCAGTACTTC
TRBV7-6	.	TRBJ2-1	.	CASSNAPPGTPFYNEQFF	TGTGCCAGCAGCAACGCACCTCCCGGGACACCGTTCTACAATGAGCAGTTCTTC
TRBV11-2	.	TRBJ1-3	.	CASSLAQASSGNTIYF	TGTGCCAGCAGCTTAGCACAGGCAAGCTCTGGAAACACCATATATTTT
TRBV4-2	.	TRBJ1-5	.	CASSPKGQHAVGPQHF	TGTGCCAGCAGCCCCAAAGGACAGCACGCAGTTGGCCCCCAGCATTTT
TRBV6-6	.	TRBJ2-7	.	CASSYPEADEQYF	TGTGCCAGCAGTTACCCGGAGGCGGACGAGCAGTACTTC
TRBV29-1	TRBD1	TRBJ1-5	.	CSVVGQGGQPQHF	TGCAGCGTTGTAGGACAGGGCGGTCAGCCCCAGCATTTT
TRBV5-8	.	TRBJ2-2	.	CASTRLGADTGELFF	TGTGCCAGCACCAGGCTGGGGGCAGACACCGGGGAGCTGTTTTTT
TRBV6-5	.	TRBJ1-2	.	CASSYNRNYGYTF	TGTGCCAGCAGTTATAACAGAAACTATGGCTACACCTTC
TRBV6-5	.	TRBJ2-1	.	CASSPLGGTQSEQFF	TGTGCCAGCAGTCCCCTTGGCGGGACCCAAAGTGAGCAGTTCTTC
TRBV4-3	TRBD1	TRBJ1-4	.	CASSQTGDRREKLFF	TGCGCCAGCAGCCAAACAGGGGATCGTCGAGAAAAACTGTTTTTT
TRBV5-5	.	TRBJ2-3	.	CASSPELREADTQYF	TGTGCCAGCAGCCCGGAGTTGAGGGAGGCAGATACGCAGTATTTT
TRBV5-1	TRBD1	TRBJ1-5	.	CASSLDRGINQPQHF	TGCGCCAGCAGCTTGGACAGGGGGATCAATCAGCCCCAGCATTTT
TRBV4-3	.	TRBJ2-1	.	CASSQDMGQLSYNEQFF	TGCGCCAGCAGCCAAGATATGGGGCAGCTCTCCTACAATGAGCAGTTCTTC
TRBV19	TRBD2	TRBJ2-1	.	CASKSGLAGYNEQFF	TGTGCCAGTAAATCAGGACTAGCGGGCTACAATGAGCAGTTCTTC
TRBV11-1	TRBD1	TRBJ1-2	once	CASSPRDRGRGYTF	TGTGCCAGCAGCCCCCGGGACAGGGGAAGGGGCTACACCTTC
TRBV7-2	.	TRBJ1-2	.	CASSPQANYYGYTF	TGTGCCAGCAGCCCACAAGCGAATTACTATGGCTACACCTTC
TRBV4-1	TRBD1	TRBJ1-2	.	CASSQGDSTNYGYTF	TGCGCCAGCAGCCAGGGGGACAGTACTAACTATGGCTACACCTTC
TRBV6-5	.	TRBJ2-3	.	CASSVTISTDTQYF	TGTGCCAGCAGCGTGACAATCAGCACAGATACGCAGTATTTT
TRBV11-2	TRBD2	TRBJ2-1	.	CASSPGLAGYNEQFF	TGTGCCAGCAGCCCCGGACTAGCGGGGTACAATGAGCAGTTCTTC
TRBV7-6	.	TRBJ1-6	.	CASSLARFSRGNSPLHF	TGTGCCAGCAGCTTAGCGCGATTCTCGAGGGGGAATTCACCCCTCCACTTT
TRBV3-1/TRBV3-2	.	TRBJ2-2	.	CASSLLRTGGELFF	TGTGCCAGCAGCCTCCTTAGAACTGGCGGGGAGCTGTTTTTT
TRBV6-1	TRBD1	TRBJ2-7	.	CASSESHMGTGIFVEQYF	TGTGCCAGCAGTGAATCTCATATGGGGACAGGGATCTTCGTCGAGCAGTACTTC
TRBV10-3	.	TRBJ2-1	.	CAIRTGGNYNEQFF	TGTGCCATCAGGACAGGTGGAAACTACAATGAGCAGTTCTTC
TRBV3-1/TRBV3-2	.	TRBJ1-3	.	CASSLTSLRGLAGNTIYF	TGTGCCAGCAGCCTCACCTCCCTCAGGGGACTAGCTGGAAACACCATATATTTT
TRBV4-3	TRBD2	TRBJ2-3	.	CASSQDLAGGPDTQYF	TGCGCCAGCAGCCAAGATCTAGCGGGGGGCCCAGATACGCAGTATTTT
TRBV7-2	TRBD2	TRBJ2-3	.	CASSFSGTRGDTQYF	TGTGCCAGCAGCTTTAGCGGGACCCGCGGAGATACGCAGTATTTT
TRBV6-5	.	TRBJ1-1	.	CASSYEARRTEAFF	TGTGCCAGCAGTTATGAGGCGCGTCGGACTGAAGCTTTCTTT
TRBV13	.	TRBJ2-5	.	CASSLVVSRGAETQYF	TGTGCCAGCAGCTTAGTGGTATCCAGGGGGGCAGAGACCCAGTACTTC
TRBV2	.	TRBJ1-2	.	CAIRQDNTYGYTF	TGTGCCATCCGGCAGGACAATACATATGGCTACACCTTC
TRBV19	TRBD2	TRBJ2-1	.	CASSPRLAGGGNEQFF	TGTGCCAGTAGTCCAAGACTAGCGGGAGGAGGGAATGAGCAGTTCTTC
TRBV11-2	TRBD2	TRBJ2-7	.	CASRPNGPFWGGRYYEQYF	TGTGCCAGCAGACCCAACGGTCCTTTTTGGGGGGGGAGGTACTACGAGCAGTACTTC
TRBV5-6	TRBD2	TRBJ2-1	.	CASSPPGAGEEQFF	TGTGCCAGCAGTCCCCCTGGGGCGGGGGAAGAGCAGTTCTTC
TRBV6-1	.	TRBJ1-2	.	CASSESPGAQYGYTF	TGTGCCAGCAGTGAATCCCCAGGGGCGCAATATGGCTACACCTTC
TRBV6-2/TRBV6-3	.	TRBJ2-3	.	CASSYRQGGTDTQYF	TGTGCCAGCAGTTACCGGCAGGGCGGCACAGATACGCAGTATTTT
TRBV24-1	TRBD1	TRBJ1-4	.	CAARGGTINEKLFF	TGTGCCGCCAGGGGGGGGACTATTAATGAAAAACTGTTTTTT
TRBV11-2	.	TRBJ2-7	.	CASSPSDGEKQYF	TGTGCCAGCAGCCCCAGTGACGGAGAAAAGCAGTACTTC
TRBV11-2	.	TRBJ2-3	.	CASSLGAHTDTQYF	TGTGCCAGCAGCTTAGGGGCCCACACAGATACGCAGTATTTT
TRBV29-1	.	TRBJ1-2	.	CSVEGYGTLGYTF	TGCAGCGTTGAGGGGTATGGGACTCTTGGCTACACCTTC
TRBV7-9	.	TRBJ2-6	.	CASSSLRRVGSGANVLTF	TGTGCCAGCAGCTCCCTACGGAGGGTTGGCTCTGGGGCCAACGTCCTGACTTTC
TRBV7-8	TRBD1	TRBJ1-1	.	CASSSFDRVATEAFF	TGTGCCAGCAGCTCTTTCGACAGGGTAGCGACTGAAGCTTTCTTT
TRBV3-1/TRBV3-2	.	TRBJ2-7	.	CASSQVNRAYEQYF	TGTGCCAGCAGCCAAGTTAACAGAGCCTACGAGCAGTACTTC
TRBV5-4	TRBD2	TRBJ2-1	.	CASSLAGLAGGNYNEQFF	TGTGCCAGCAGCTTGGCCGGACTAGCGGGAGGAAATTACAATGAGCAGTTCTTC
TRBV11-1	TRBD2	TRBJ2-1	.	CASSRTSGSNNEQFF	TGTGCCAGCAGCCGGACTAGCGGGAGCAACAATGAGCAGTTCTTC
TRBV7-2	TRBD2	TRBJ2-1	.	CASSPSGGAYNEQFF	TGTGCCAGCAGCCCGAGCGGGGGGGCCTACAATGAGCAGTTCTTC
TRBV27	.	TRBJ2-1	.	CASSLSSQGRNEQFF	TGTGCCAGCAGTTTATCGTCACAGGGAAGGAATGAGCAGTTCTTC
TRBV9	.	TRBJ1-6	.	CASSVGGHSGNSPLHF	TGTGCCAGCAGCGTAGGGGGACACTCGGGTAATTCACCCCTCCACTTT
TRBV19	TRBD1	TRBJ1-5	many	CASSATGGSNQPQHF	TGTGCCAGTAGTGCGACAGGGGGTAGCAATCAGCCCCAGCATTTT
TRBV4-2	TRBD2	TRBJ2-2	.	CASSQFQRESTGELFF	TGTGCCAGCAGCCAGTTCCAGCGGGAGAGCACCGGGGAGCTGTTTTTT
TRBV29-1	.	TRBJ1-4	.	CSVAGGKTGEKLFF	TGCAGCGTTGCCGGGGGGAAGACTGGTGAAAAACTGTTTTTT
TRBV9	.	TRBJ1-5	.	CASSEAVHNQPQHF	TGTGCCAGCTCCGAAGCGGTGCACAATCAGCCCCAGCATTTT
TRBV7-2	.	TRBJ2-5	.	CASSPPGSVGTQYF	TGTGCCAGCAGCCCTCCGGGTTCGGTCGGGACCCAGTACTTC